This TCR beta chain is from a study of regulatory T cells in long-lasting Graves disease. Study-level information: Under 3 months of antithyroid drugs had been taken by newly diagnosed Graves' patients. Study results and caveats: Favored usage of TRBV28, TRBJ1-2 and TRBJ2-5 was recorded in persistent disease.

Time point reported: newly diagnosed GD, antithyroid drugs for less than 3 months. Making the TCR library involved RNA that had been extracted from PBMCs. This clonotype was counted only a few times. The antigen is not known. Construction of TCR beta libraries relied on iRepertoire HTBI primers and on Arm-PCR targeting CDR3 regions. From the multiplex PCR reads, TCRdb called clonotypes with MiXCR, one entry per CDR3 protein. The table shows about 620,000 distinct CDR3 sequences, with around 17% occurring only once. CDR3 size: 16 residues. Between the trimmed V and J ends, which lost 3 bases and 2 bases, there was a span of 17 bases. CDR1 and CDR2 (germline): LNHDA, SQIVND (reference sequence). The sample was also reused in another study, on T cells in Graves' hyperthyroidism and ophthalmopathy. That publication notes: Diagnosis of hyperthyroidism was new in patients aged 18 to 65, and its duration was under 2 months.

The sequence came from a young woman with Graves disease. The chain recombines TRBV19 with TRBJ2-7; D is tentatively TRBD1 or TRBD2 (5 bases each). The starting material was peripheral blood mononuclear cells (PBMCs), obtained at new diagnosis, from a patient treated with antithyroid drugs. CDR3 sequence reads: CASSIRGDLPTYEQYF. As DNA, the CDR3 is TGTGCCAGTAGTATCCGGGGCGATCTACCTACCTACGAGCAGTACTTC.